This TCR beta chain appears in the sequencing data of a study of blood T cell repertoires in COVID-19. Turning to the study itself: The origin of the acute and convalescent COVID-19 samples was the United States, Italy and Spain. T cells, B-cell-depleted T cells, or PBMCs supplied cDNA or gDNA.

Germline loops: CDR1 WNHNN, CDR2 SYGVQD (reference sequence). The CDR3 covers 12 residues. Trimming removed 10 bases from V and 8 bases from J, with 17 bases in between. Original handling: Quantification of nucleated cells was approximated via reference gene primer amplification. Sequenced by immunoSEQ multiplex PCR; TCRdb stores in-frame clones only, minus some. The DNA gave D and trimming, while V, J and clone size come from that table. Among 250,000 or so clones listed, around 86% were seen once. The sample taken for sequencing was peripheral blood. The TCR originated in an elderly man with acute or convalescent COVID-19. V usage is TRBV10-1 and J usage is TRBJ1-2; maybe TRBD1 (5 bases). CDR3 nucleotides: TGCGCCAACCTGAGGGGAGGTCGGGGCTACACCTTC. This encodes CANLRGGRGYTF.